The rows below give T cell receptor beta chains drawn from one sample of a study of T-cell reconstitution after alpha-beta-depleted transplantation in children. Using its own MiXCR run on the PCR reads, TCRdb lists one record per CDR3 protein. Altogether approximately 490,000 distinct CDR3 sequences are present, 10% to 13% being singletons, with the ten largest covering about 2.1%. Sequencing was performed on PBMCs, taken before TCRalphabeta/CD19-depleted stem cell transplant. These receptors originate from a child aged 2-15 years with inherited bone marrow failure, due to receive a stem cell transplant. Both conserved end residues are part of each CDR3. Fields, in order: CDR3 DNA, CDR3 protein, clone size, J gene, D gene, V gene. The D gene is left open where the match is weak. Clone size appears in some rows only: once, few, many, or a class for an expanded clone.

CDR3nt: TGTGCCACCAGTGATTTTAGCGGGAGCTCCTACAATGAGCAGTTCTTC
CDR3aa: CATSDFSGSSYNEQFF
abundance: many
j_gene: TRBJ2-1
d_gene: TRBD2
v_gene: TRBV24-1

CDR3nt: TGCAGCGTTACTACTTACAATGAGCAGTTCTTC
CDR3aa: CSVTTYNEQFF
abundance: once
j_gene: TRBJ2-1
d_gene: .
v_gene: TRBV29-1

CDR3nt: TGTGCCAGCAGTTACCCCGACAGGGGGAAGGAAAAACTGTTTTTT
CDR3aa: CASSYPDRGKEKLFF
abundance: many
j_gene: TRBJ1-4
d_gene: TRBD1
v_gene: TRBV28

CDR3nt: TGTGCCACCAGCCCCCCCTTCCGAGTAGAGACCCAGTACTTC
CDR3aa: CATSPPFRVETQYF
abundance: many
j_gene: TRBJ2-5
d_gene: .
v_gene: TRBV15

CDR3nt: TGTGCCAGCAGCTTAGCGCAGCGGGGATTCTACGAGCAGTACTTC
CDR3aa: CASSLAQRGFYEQYF
abundance: many
j_gene: TRBJ2-7
d_gene: TRBD2
v_gene: TRBV7-2

CDR3nt: TGTGCCAGCAGTACCCCCGGGACTAGTTCTGGGACCCAGTACTTC
CDR3aa: CASSTPGTSSGTQYF
abundance: many
j_gene: TRBJ2-5
d_gene: TRBD2
v_gene: TRBV12-3/TRBV12-4

CDR3nt: TGCGCCAGCAGCCAAGAGGGACAGGTTTCTTACAATGAGCAGTTCTTC
CDR3aa: CASSQEGQVSYNEQFF
abundance: many
j_gene: TRBJ2-1
d_gene: TRBD1
v_gene: TRBV4-1

CDR3nt: TGCGCCAGCAGCTTGTTTTTCGGGACAGACTCCTACGAGCAGTACTTC
CDR3aa: CASSLFFGTDSYEQYF
abundance: .
j_gene: TRBJ2-7
d_gene: TRBD1
v_gene: TRBV5-1

CDR3nt: TGCAGTGCTAGAGATTCTGGGGTGGCTGGAGCCACTGAGCAGTTCTTC
CDR3aa: CSARDSGVAGATEQFF
abundance: few
j_gene: TRBJ2-1
d_gene: .
v_gene: TRBV20-1

CDR3nt: TGTGCCATCAGTCAGACAGGGGAGGAGACCCAGTACTTC
CDR3aa: CAISQTGEETQYF
abundance: few
j_gene: TRBJ2-5
d_gene: TRBD1
v_gene: TRBV10-3

CDR3nt: TGTGCCAGCACCCTAGGGGGGTTCACTGAAGCTTTCTTT
CDR3aa: CASTLGGFTEAFF
abundance: many
j_gene: TRBJ1-1
d_gene: .
v_gene: TRBV28

CDR3nt: TGCAGTGGTATGCAAGGGAGGGACACTGAAGCTTTCTTT
CDR3aa: CSGMQGRDTEAFF
abundance: many
j_gene: TRBJ1-1
d_gene: .
v_gene: TRBV20-1

CDR3nt: TGCAGTGCTAGTTGGGGGGGGACATATGTAGCCGATCAGCCCCAGCATTTT
CDR3aa: CSASWGGTYVADQPQHF
abundance: few
j_gene: TRBJ1-5
d_gene: .
v_gene: TRBV20-1

CDR3nt: TGTGCCAGCAGCCGGAGTACTAACTATGGCTACACCTTC
CDR3aa: CASSRSTNYGYTF
abundance: many
j_gene: TRBJ1-2
d_gene: .
v_gene: TRBV7-6

CDR3nt: TGTGCCAGCAGCCTCGCACCCATGTGGGGGGCAGATACGCAGTATTTT
CDR3aa: CASSLAPMWGADTQYF
abundance: .
j_gene: TRBJ2-3
d_gene: .
v_gene: TRBV7-2

CDR3nt: TGCAGTACCGCCCGGGGGCGAGGTGAAAAACTGTTTTTT
CDR3aa: CSTARGRGEKLFF
abundance: many
j_gene: TRBJ1-4
d_gene: .
v_gene: TRBV29-1

CDR3nt: TGTGCCAGCAGTGATTTAGGGGTTGAGCAGTTCTTC
CDR3aa: CASSDLGVEQFF
abundance: few
j_gene: TRBJ2-1
d_gene: .
v_gene: TRBV2

CDR3nt: TGCGCCAGCAGCTCCGGGACTCAATGGGATGAGCAGTTCTTC
CDR3aa: CASSSGTQWDEQFF
abundance: many
j_gene: TRBJ2-1
d_gene: .
v_gene: TRBV5-1

CDR3nt: TGTGCCAGCAGCTTTCCAGGAGATGAGCAGTTCTTC
CDR3aa: CASSFPGDEQFF
abundance: many
j_gene: TRBJ2-1
d_gene: .
v_gene: TRBV7-9

CDR3nt: TGTGCCAGCAGTTTATTAACCGACACCGGGGAGCTGTTTTTT
CDR3aa: CASSLLTDTGELFF
abundance: .
j_gene: TRBJ2-2
d_gene: .
v_gene: TRBV28

CDR3nt: TGTGCCAGCAGCATCCAGGGCAGCACAGATACGCAGTATTTT
CDR3aa: CASSIQGSTDTQYF
abundance: many
j_gene: TRBJ2-3
d_gene: .
v_gene: TRBV28

CDR3nt: TGTGCCATCAGTGAGTCGATCGGACGGAGCCAAGAGACCCAGTACTTC
CDR3aa: CAISESIGRSQETQYF
abundance: .
j_gene: TRBJ2-5
d_gene: .
v_gene: TRBV10-3

CDR3nt: TGTGCCAGCAGCTTCGGGACAGGGGTTTTCAATGAGCAGTTCTTC
CDR3aa: CASSFGTGVFNEQFF
abundance: many
j_gene: TRBJ2-1
d_gene: TRBD1
v_gene: TRBV14

CDR3nt: TGCAGCGTTGAAGATGTCGCGGGAGGGACGTACGAGCAGTACTTC
CDR3aa: CSVEDVAGGTYEQYF
abundance: many
j_gene: TRBJ2-7
d_gene: TRBD2
v_gene: TRBV29-1

CDR3nt: TGTGCCATTGGACCGCACTCTGGGGCCAACGTCCTGACTTTC
CDR3aa: CAIGPHSGANVLTF
abundance: .
j_gene: TRBJ2-6
d_gene: .
v_gene: TRBV6-2/TRBV6-3

CDR3nt: TGTGCCAGCAGCTTAGTCGGGGGCATGAATACGCAGTATTTT
CDR3aa: CASSLVGGMNTQYF
abundance: many
j_gene: TRBJ2-3
d_gene: .
v_gene: TRBV7-9

CDR3nt: TGCAGTGCTAGAGATAGGAGACAGGGGTTCTATGGCTACACCTTC
CDR3aa: CSARDRRQGFYGYTF
abundance: many
j_gene: TRBJ1-2
d_gene: TRBD1
v_gene: TRBV20-1

CDR3nt: TGTGCCATCAGGCCAACTGCAGATACGCAGTATTTT
CDR3aa: CAIRPTADTQYF
abundance: many
j_gene: TRBJ2-3
d_gene: .
v_gene: TRBV10-3

CDR3nt: TGCGCCAGCAGCCACGAGTCCCCGTCCGCATGGGGGTACAATGAGCAGTTCTTC
CDR3aa: CASSHESPSAWGYNEQFF
abundance: few
j_gene: TRBJ2-1
d_gene: .
v_gene: TRBV4-3

CDR3nt: TGTGCCAGCAGCCAAGAGTTAGCGGGAGGGCCCGCAGATACGCAGTATTTT
CDR3aa: CASSQELAGGPADTQYF
abundance: .
j_gene: TRBJ2-3
d_gene: TRBD2
v_gene: TRBV3-1

CDR3nt: TGTGCCAGCGCCTACTCTAGCGGGGTTAGCTCCTACGAGCAGTACTTC
CDR3aa: CASAYSSGVSSYEQYF
abundance: many
j_gene: TRBJ2-7
d_gene: TRBD2
v_gene: TRBV7-2

CDR3nt: TGTGCCAGCTGTTCTCCCCGGACAGGCTTTTCCCCCCTCACTGAAGCTTTCTTT
CDR3aa: CASCSPRTGFSPLTEAFF
abundance: .
j_gene: TRBJ1-1
d_gene: TRBD1
v_gene: TRBV2

CDR3nt: TGCAGTGCTACCCTTAAAGAGATATTGAATACGCAGTATTTT
CDR3aa: CSATLKEILNTQYF
abundance: .
j_gene: TRBJ2-3
d_gene: .
v_gene: TRBV20-1

CDR3nt: TGCGCCAGCAGCCGAGATAGGGGTTCGGGGGAGCAGTACTTC
CDR3aa: CASSRDRGSGEQYF
abundance: many
j_gene: TRBJ2-7
d_gene: .
v_gene: TRBV5-1

CDR3nt: TGCGCCAGCAGTTCGACAACAGGGTCTTTCGGTGAAAAACTGTTTTTT
CDR3aa: CASSSTTGSFGEKLFF
abundance: many
j_gene: TRBJ1-4
d_gene: .
v_gene: TRBV10-1